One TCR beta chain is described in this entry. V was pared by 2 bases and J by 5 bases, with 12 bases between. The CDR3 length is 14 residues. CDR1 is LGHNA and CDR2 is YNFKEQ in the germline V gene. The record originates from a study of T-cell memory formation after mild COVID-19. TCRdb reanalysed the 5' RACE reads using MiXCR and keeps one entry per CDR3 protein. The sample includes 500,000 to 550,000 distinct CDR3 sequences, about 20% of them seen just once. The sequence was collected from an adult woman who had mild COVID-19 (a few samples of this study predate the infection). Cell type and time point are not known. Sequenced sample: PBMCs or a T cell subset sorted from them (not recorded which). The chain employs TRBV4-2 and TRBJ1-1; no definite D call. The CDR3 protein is CASSQKRYQTEAFF. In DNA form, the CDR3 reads TGTGCCAGCAGCCAAAAGAGATATCAGACTGAAGCTTTCTTT.